The next 17 T cell receptor beta chains were all read from a single sample in a study of T-cell reconstitution after alpha-beta-depleted transplantation in children (dated by TCRdb to about 2016). The method was PCR. Sequencing was performed on an Illumina HiSeq 2500. TCR libraries were prepared with molecular barcoding, using unique molecular identifiers to normalize TCRbeta repertoire quantification. TCRdb reworked the public reads: Q25 trimming with fastp, MiXCR clone assembly, productive beta chains retained. Rows merge per CDR3 protein into single entries with the most common DNA and genes. This sample gives around 600,000 distinct CDR3 sequences in total; over 9.5% of them show up just once. The ten most abundant clones make up less than 5% of the sample. The source was PBMCs from the stem cell graft donor, collected from the stem cell graft. These receptors were collected from a human donor who donated a stem cell graft to a child with acute myeloid leukemia.

Ten or more counts support this clonotype. V is TRBV14 and J is TRBJ2-3, with TRBD2 matching over 14 bases. CDR3 length equals 17 residues. V lost 4 bases, J lost 2 bases, and 5 bases stayed unmatched. Germline loops: CDR1 SGHDN, CDR2 FVKESK. CDR3 protein: CASSPGTSGSLTDTQYF. As DNA, the CDR3 is TGTGCCAGCAGCCCCGGGACTAGCGGGAGTCTCACAGATACGCAGTATTTT.

The chain recombines TRBV11-2 with TRBJ1-1; 8 bases map to TRBD1. Germline-derived CDR1 and CDR2 are SGHAT and FQNNGV. The CDR3 consists of 15 residues. V was clipped by 1 base and J by 6 bases; unmatched bases: 7. The chain's CDR3 is CASSLGTGITAEAFF. The CDR3 DNA is TGTGCCAGCAGCTTAGGGACAGGGATTACTGCTGAAGCTTTCTTT.

This clonotype occurred a few times. The V gene is TRBV3-1, the J gene TRBJ2-1; 12 bases agree with TRBD2. CDR3 size: 15 residues. Germline V gives CDR1 LGHDT, CDR2 YNNKEL (reference sequence). With 1 base clipped from V and 9 bases from J, the junction kept 4 bases outside the gene matches. The CDR3 DNA sequence: TGTGCCAGCAGCCAAGGCTGGACTAGCGGGGCTGAGCAGTTCTTC. It translates to CASSQGWTSGAEQFF.

This chain uses TRBV7-9 with TRBJ1-1, with D possibly being TRBD1 (6 bases). Trimming removed 3 bases at V and 3 bases at J, with 20 bases between. The CDR3 has 17 residues. Germline CDR1 and CDR2: SEHNR and FQNEAQ (reference sequence). CDR3 DNA sequence: TGTGCCAGCAGCTTTACCCCTGGGGGGGACACGCACACTGAAGCTTTCTTT. As protein: CASSFTPGGDTHTEAFF.

This clonotype was observed a handful of times. V and J are TRBV6-5 and TRBJ2-7; the match to TRBD2 covers 9 bases. The V gene end was trimmed by 0 bases and the J gene end by 1 base; junction bases not matched to a gene: 4. In germline, CDR1 is MNHEY, CDR2 SVGAGI. The CDR3 length is 16 residues. DNA for the CDR3: TGTGCCAGCAGTTACTCGAAGCTAGCGGGGTCCTACGAGCAGTACTTC. Amino acid sequence: CASSYSKLAGSYEQYF.

The sample holds a few counts of this clonotype. The CDR3 nucleotides are TGTGCCAGCAGCCCGCAGACAGCGACCTACGAGCAGTACTTC. Amino acids: CASSPQTATYEQYF. The rearrangement joins TRBV3-1 to TRBJ2-7; TRBD1 might be the D (5 bases). Germline loops: CDR1 LGHDT, CDR2 YNNKEL (reference sequence). V was trimmed by 4 bases and J by 2 bases, leaving 12 bases between them. The CDR3 is 14 amino acids.

This clonotype was observed at least ten times. The V and J genes are TRBV7-2 and TRBJ2-3; a weak D match, TRBD2 (6 bases). V dropped 1 base and J dropped 1 base, with 6 bases sitting between them. Germline V gene sequence: CDR1 SGHTA, CDR2 FQGNSA. This CDR3 comprises 14 residues. The CDR3 reads CASSLVAGTDTQYF. DNA of the CDR3: TGTGCCAGCAGCTTAGTAGCGGGCACAGATACGCAGTATTTT.

This clonotype was seen ten or more times. This sequence joins TRBV29-1 and TRBJ2-1; a possible D gene is TRBD2 (6 bases). This CDR3 contains 14 residues. The V and J ends lost 4 bases and 3 bases respectively, with 13 bases between them. Germline CDR1 SQVTM, CDR2 ANQGSEA. As DNA, the CDR3 is TGCAGCGTTGGACTAGTTTACAACTACAATGAGCAGTTCTTC. Protein: CSVGLVYNYNEQFF.

The J gene is TRBJ1-1, the V gene TRBV28; D not resolved. Germline V gene lookup returns CDR1 MDHEN and CDR2 SYDVKM. The CDR3 is 12 amino acids. V lost 10 bases, J lost 1 base, and 10 bases lay in between. CDR3 bases: TGTGCCACCAACGTGGGGAACACTGAAGCTTTCTTT. This encodes CATNVGNTEAFF.

This chain uses TRBV5-1 with TRBJ2-3, with TRBD2 identical over 8 bases. Germline trimming cut 4 bases from V and 4 bases from J; bases unmatched to any gene: 17. The length of the CDR3 is 18 residues. Germline V CDR1 and CDR2: SGHRS, YFSETQ. The CDR3 protein is CASSTGTTGRGGADTQYF. The CDR3 coding sequence is TGCGCCAGCAGCACCGGGACTACCGGGAGGGGCGGCGCAGATACGCAGTATTTT.

This clonotype was seen a handful of times. V usage is TRBV20-1 and J usage is TRBJ1-5; 10 bases map to TRBD1. The V gene's germline CDR1 is DFQATT and CDR2 SNEGSKA (reference sequence). V gave up 6 bases and J gave up 3 bases; unmatched junction bases: 8. The CDR3 is made up of 15 amino acids. The CDR3 nucleotides read TGCAGTGCCCCGACCGGGACAGGGGACAATCAGCCCCAGCATTTT. It translates to CSAPTGTGDNQPQHF.

The chain has TRBV5-1 and TRBJ1-1; TRBD1 matches at 9 bases. V lost 5 bases to trimming and J lost 7 bases; unmatched junction nucleotides: 15. Germline assignment: CDR1 SGHRS and CDR2 YFSETQ. The length of the CDR3 is 16 residues. The CDR3 coding sequence is TGCGCCAGCAGGCGAACAGGGGGCCCACCTCCGAATGAAGCTTTCTTT. This codes for CASRRTGGPPPNEAFF.

This clonotype was picked up a small number of times. The chain is built from TRBV6-1 and TRBJ1-5; 7 nucleotides align to TRBD1. The CDR3 consists of 18 residues. Trimming removed 5 bases from V and 0 bases from J; junction bases left unmatched: 13. CDR1 is MNHNS, CDR2 SASEGT, per germline. The CDR3 sequence is CASSQQGSSLNSNQPQHF. For the CDR3, the DNA is TGTGCCAGCAGTCAACAGGGGAGTTCCCTTAATAGCAATCAGCCCCAGCATTTT.

This clonotype was observed a handful of times. The chain employs TRBV7-9 and TRBJ2-1; possible D gene TRBD2, 6 bases. This CDR3 is 15 amino acids long. The V gene's germline CDR1 is SEHNR and CDR2 FQNEAQ (reference sequence). Trimming pared 8 bases from V and 3 bases from J, leaving 17 bases between. CDR3 nucleotide sequence: TGTGCCAGCTTAAGAGCTGCGGGAAGCTACAATGAGCAGTTCTTC. Translated: CASLRAAGSYNEQFF.

This chain joins TRBV5-1 and TRBJ2-7; D remains unclear. Trimming stripped 3 bases from V and 6 bases from J, with 16 bases between. CDR1 and CDR2 (germline): SGHRS, YFSETQ. This CDR3 comprises 14 residues. The CDR3 protein is CASSSPGLPSEQYF. CDR3 DNA sequence: TGCGCCAGCAGCTCCCCGGGTTTGCCCTCCGAGCAGTACTTC.

The chain links TRBV27 to TRBJ2-7; 8 nucleotides agree with TRBD2. The CDR3 is 13 residues long. Unmatched junction bases numbered 3, after V lost 4 bases and J lost 4 bases. The germline V gene has CDR1 MNHEY and CDR2 SMNVEV (reference sequence). In nucleotides, the CDR3 is TGTGCCAGCAGTTGGAGCGGGAGATACGAGCAGTACTTC. Protein sequence: CASSWSGRYEQYF.

This clonotype was seen only a few times. An end of the junction does not agree with germline; a read error may underlie this. V is TRBV7-7 and J is TRBJ2-5; D possibly corresponds to TRBD2 (6 bases). CDR1 is SSHAT and CDR2 is FNYEAQ in the germline V gene (reference sequence). The CDR3 length is 13 residues. CDR3 protein: CASSSGLGETQYF. In DNA form, the CDR3 reads TGTGCTAGCAGCTCGGGACTTGGGGAGACCCAGTACTTC.